What follows is one TCR beta chain and its context. The antigen remains unidentified. The record originates from a study of OX40 agonist ivuxolimab in advanced cancers. Study background: In this cohort, patients received ivuxolimab, an agonistic anti-OX40 (CD134) antibody. Hepatocellular carcinoma, melanoma, renal cell or head and neck cancer affected the dose-escalation patients. The study gave patients intravenous ivuxolimab at 0.01 to 10 mg/kg every 2 weeks. Notes on the study in general: Clonal expansion from baseline to week 6 occurred in both CD4+ and CD8+ T cells.

Assay: immunoSEQ multiplex PCR; the TCRdb copy retains only in-frame clones and omits some. The table includes tens of thousands of clones, approximately 91% detected once. The CDR3 runs to 16 residues. Germline values: CDR1 SNHLY, CDR2 FYNNEI. Between the trimmed V and J ends, which lost 2 bases and 2 bases, there was a span of 15 bases. Material: CD4+ or CD8+ T cells sorted from blood, obtained in a trial of the OX40 agonist ivuxolimab. The chain joins TRBV2 to TRBJ1-2; D possibly corresponds to TRBD1 (5 bases). The sequence was collected from an adult with an advanced solid tumor such as melanoma, head and neck, liver or kidney cancer. The CDR3 spells CASSERGEGFNYGYTF. CDR3 coding DNA: TGTGCCAGCAGTGAAAGGGGTGAGGGTTTCAACTATGGCTACACCTTC.